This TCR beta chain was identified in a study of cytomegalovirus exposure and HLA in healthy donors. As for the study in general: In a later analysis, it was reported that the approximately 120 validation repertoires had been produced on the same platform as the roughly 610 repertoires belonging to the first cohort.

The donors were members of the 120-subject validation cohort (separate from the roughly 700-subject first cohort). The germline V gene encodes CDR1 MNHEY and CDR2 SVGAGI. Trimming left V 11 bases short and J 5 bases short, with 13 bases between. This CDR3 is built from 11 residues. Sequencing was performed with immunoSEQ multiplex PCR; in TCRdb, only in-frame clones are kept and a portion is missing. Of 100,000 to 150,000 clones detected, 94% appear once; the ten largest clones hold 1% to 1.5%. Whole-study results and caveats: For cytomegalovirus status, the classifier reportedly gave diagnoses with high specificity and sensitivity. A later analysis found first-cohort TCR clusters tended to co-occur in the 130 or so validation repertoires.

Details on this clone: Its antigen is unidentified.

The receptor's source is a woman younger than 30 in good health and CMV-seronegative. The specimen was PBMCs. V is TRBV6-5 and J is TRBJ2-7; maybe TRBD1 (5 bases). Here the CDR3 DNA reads TGTGCCTCCAGGGCCGTCAACGAGCAGTACTTC. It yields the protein CASRAVNEQYF.